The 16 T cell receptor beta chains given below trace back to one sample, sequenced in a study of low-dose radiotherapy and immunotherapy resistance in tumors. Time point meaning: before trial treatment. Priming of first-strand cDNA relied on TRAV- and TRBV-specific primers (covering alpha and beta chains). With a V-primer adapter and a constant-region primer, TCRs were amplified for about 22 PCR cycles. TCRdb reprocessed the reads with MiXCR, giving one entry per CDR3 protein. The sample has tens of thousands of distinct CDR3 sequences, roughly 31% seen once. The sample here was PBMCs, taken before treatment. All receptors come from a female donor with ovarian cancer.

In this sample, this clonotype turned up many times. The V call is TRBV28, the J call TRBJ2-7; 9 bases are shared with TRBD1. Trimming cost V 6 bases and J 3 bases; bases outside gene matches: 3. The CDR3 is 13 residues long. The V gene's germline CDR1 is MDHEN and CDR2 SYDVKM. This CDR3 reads CASRDRGIYEQYF. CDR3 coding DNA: TGTGCCAGCAGAGACAGGGGGATCTACGAGCAGTACTTC.

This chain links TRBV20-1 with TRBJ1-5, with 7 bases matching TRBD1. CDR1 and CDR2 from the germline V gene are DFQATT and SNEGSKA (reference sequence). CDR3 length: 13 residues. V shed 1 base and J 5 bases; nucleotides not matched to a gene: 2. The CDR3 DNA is TGCAGTGCTAGAGGGGACAGAGATCAGCCCCAGCATTTT. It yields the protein CSARGDRDQPQHF.

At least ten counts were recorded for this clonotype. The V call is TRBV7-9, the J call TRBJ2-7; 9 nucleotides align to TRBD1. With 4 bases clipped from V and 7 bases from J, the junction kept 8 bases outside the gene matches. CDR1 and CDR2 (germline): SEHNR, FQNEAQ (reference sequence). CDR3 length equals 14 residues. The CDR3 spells CASSSSGQGAEQYF. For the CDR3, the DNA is TGTGCCAGCAGCTCTTCGGGACAGGGTGCAGAGCAGTACTTC.

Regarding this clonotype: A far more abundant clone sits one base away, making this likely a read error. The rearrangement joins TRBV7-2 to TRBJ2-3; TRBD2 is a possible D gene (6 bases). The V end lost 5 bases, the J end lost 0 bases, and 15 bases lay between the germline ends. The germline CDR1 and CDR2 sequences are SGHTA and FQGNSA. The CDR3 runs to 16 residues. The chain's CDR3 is CASSPRTGGSTDTQYF. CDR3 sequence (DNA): TGTGCCAGCAGCCCACGGACTGGAGGGAGCACAGATACGCAGTATTTT.

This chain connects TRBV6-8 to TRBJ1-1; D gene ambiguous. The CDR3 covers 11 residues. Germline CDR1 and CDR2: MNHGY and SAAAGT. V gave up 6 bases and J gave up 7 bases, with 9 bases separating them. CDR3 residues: CASRKGSEAFF. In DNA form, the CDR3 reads TGTGCCAGCAGGAAGGGTAGTGAAGCTTTCTTT.

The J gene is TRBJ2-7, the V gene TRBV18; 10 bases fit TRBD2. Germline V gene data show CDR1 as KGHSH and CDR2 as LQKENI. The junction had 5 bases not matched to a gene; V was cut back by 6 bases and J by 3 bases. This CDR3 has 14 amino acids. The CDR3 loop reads CASSNSGGSYEQYF. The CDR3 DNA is TGTGCCAGCTCCAATAGCGGGGGGAGCTACGAGCAGTACTTC.

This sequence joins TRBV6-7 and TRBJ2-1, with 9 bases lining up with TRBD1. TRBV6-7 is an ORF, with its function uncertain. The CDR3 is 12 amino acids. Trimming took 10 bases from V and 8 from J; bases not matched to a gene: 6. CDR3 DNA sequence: TGTGCCATCCGGGACAGGGCCTATGAGCAGTTCTTC. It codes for CAIRDRAYEQFF.

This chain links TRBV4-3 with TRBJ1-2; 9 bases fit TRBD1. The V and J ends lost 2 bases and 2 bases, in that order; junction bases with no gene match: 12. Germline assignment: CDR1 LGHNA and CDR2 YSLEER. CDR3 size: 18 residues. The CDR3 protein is CASSQTTRGTGPNYGYTF. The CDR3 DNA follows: TGCGCCAGCAGCCAAACCACACGGGGGACAGGGCCGAACTATGGCTACACCTTC.

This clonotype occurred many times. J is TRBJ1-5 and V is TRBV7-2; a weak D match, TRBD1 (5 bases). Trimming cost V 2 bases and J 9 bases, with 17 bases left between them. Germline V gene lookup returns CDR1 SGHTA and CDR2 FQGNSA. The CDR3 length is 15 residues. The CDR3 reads CASSLRGLGVGPQHF. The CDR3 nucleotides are TGTGCCAGCAGCTTACGGGGACTAGGTGTTGGGCCCCAGCATTTT.

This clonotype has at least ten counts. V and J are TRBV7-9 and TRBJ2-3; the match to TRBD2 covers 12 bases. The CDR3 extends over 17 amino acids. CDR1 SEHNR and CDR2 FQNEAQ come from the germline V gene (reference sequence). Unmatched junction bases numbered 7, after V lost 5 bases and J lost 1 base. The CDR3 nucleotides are TGTGCCAGCAGCCGGACTAGCGGGGTAGCTGGCACAGATACGCAGTATTTT. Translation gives CASSRTSGVAGTDTQYF.

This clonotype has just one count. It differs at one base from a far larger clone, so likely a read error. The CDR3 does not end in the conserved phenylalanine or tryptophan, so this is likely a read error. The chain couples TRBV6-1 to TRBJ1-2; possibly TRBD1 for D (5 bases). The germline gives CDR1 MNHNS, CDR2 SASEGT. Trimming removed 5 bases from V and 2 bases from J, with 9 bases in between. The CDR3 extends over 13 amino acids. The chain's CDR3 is CASSYGGNYGYTV. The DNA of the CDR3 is TGTGCCAGCAGTTACGGGGGGAACTATGGCTACACCGTC.

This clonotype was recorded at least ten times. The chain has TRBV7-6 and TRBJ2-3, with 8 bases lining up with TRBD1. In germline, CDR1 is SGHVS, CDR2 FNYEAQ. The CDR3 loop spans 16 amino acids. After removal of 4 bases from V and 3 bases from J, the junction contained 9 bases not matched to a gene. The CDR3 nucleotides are TGTGCCAGCAGCTCACGGAGGACAGGGACAACAGATACGCAGTATTTT. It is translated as CASSSRRTGTTDTQYF.

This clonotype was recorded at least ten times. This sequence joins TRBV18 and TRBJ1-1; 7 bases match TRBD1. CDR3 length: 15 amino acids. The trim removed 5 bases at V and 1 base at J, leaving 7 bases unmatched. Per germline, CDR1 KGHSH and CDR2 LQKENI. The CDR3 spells CASSSGQAGNTEAFF. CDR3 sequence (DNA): TGTGCCAGCTCATCCGGACAGGCGGGGAACACTGAAGCTTTCTTT.

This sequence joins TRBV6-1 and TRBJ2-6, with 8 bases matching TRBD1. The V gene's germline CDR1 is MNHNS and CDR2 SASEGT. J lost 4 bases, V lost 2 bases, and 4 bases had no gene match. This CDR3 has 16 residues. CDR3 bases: TGTGCCAGCAGTGAACAGGGGGCGAGAGGGGCCAACGTCCTGACTTTC. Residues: CASSEQGARGANVLTF.

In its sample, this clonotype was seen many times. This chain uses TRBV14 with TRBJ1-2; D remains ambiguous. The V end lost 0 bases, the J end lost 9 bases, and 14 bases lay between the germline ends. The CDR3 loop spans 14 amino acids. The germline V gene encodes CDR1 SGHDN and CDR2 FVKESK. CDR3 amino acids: CASSQDRRIYSYTF. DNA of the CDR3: TGTGCCAGCAGCCAAGATCGGCGGATTTATAGCTACACCTTC.

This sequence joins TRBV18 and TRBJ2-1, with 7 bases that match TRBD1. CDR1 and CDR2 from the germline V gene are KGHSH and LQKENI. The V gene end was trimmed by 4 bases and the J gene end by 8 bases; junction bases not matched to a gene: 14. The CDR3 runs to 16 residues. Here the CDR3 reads CASSQLQTGFGYEQFF. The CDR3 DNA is TGTGCCAGCTCACAACTACAGACAGGGTTCGGTTATGAGCAGTTCTTC.